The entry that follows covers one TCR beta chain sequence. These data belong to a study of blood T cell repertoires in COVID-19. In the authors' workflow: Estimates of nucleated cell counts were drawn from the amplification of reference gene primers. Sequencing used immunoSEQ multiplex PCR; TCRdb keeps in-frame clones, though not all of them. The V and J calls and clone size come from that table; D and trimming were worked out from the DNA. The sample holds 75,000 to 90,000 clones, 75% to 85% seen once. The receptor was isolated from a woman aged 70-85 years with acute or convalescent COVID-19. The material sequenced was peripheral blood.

CDR3 sequence: CASSPVNRVSPLHF. The CDR3, as DNA: TGTGCCAGCAGCCCGGTGAACAGGGTTTCACCCCTCCACTTT. J is TRBJ1-6 and V is TRBV14; a weak D match, TRBD1 (6 bases). The CDR3 is made up of 14 amino acids. Germline loops: CDR1 SGHDN, CDR2 FVKESK. Trimming left V 4 bases short and J 9 bases short, with 13 bases between.